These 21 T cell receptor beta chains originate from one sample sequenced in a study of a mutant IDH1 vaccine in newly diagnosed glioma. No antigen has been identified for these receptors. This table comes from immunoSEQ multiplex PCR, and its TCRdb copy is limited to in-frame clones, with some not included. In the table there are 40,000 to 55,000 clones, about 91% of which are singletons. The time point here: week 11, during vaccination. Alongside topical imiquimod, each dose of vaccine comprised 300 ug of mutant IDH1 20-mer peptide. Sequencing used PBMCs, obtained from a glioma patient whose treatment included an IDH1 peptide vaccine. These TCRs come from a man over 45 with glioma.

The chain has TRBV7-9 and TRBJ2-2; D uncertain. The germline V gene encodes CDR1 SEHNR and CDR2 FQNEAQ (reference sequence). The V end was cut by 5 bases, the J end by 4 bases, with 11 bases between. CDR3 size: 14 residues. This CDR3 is CASSTRHGTGELFF. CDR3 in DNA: TGTGCCAGCAGCACCCGACACGGCACCGGGGAGCTGTTTTTT.

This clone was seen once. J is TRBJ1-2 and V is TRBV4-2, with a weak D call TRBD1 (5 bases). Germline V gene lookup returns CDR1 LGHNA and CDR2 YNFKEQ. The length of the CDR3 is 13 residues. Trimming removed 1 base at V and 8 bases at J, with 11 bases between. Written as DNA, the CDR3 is TGTGCCAGCAGCCAAGCTACCCAGGGAGGCTACACCTTC. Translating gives CASSQATQGGYTF.

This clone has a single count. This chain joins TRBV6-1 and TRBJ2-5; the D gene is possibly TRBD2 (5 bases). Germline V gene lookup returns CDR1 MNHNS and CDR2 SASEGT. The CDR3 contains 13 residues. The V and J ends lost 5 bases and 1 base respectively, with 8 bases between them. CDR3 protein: CASSQGLQETQYF. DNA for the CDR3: TGTGCCAGCAGTCAAGGACTCCAAGAGACCCAGTACTTC.

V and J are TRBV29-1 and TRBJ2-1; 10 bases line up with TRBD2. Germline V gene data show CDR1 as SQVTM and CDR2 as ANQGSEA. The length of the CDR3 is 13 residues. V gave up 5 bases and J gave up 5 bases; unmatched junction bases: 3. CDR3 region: CSVSTSGNNEQFF. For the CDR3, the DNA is TGCAGCGTTAGTACTAGCGGGAACAATGAGCAGTTCTTC.

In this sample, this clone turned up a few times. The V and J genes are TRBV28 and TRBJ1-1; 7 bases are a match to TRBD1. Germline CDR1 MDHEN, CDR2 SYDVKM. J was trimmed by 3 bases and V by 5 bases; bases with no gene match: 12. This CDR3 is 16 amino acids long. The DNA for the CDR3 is TGTGCCAGCAGTCAGACAGGGACGGGGCGATACACTGAAGCTTTCTTT. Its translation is CASSQTGTGRYTEAFF.

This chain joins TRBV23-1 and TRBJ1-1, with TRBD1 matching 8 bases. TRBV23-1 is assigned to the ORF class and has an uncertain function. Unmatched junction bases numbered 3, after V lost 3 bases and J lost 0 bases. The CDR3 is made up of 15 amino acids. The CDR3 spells CASSQGQALNTEAFF. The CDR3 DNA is TGCGCCAGCAGTCAGGGACAGGCTTTGAACACTGAAGCTTTCTTT.

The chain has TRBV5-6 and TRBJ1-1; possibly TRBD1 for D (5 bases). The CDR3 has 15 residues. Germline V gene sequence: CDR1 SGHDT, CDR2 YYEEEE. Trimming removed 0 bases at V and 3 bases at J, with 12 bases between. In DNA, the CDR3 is TGTGCCAGCAGCTTGGCCCCGGGGGAGTACACTGAAGCTTTCTTT. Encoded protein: CASSLAPGEYTEAFF.

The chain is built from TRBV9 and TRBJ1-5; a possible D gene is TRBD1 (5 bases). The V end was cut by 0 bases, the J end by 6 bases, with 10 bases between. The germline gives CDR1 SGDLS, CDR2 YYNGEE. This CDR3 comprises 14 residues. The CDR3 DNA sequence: TGTGCCAGCAGCGTAGAGGCAGGGCGTCAGCCCCAGCATTTT. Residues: CASSVEAGRQPQHF.

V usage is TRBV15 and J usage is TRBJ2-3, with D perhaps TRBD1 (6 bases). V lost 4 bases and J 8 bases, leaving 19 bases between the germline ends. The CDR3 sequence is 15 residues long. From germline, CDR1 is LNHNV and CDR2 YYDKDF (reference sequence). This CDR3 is CATSTRDMLGATQYF. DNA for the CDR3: TGTGCCACCAGCACCCGGGACATGCTCGGGGCTACGCAGTATTTT.

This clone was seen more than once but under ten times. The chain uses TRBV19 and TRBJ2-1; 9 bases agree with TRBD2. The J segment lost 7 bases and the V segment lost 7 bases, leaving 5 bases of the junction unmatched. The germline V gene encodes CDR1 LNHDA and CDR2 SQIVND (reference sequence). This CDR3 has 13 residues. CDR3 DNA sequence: TGTGCCAGTACCCGCGGGGGGGTGAATGAGCAGTTCTTC. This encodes CASTRGGVNEQFF.

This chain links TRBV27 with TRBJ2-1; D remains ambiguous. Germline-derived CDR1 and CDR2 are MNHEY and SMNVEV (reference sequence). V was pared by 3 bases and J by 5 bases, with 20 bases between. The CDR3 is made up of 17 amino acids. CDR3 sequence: CASSFAPQAISHNEQFF. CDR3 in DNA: TGTGCCAGCAGTTTTGCCCCTCAGGCTATAAGCCACAATGAGCAGTTCTTC.

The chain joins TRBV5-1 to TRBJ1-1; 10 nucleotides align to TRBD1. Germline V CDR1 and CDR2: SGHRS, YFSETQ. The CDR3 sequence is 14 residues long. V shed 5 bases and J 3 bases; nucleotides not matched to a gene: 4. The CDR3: CASSRGTGDTEAFF. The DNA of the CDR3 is TGCGCCAGCAGTCGGGGGACAGGGGACACTGAAGCTTTCTTT.

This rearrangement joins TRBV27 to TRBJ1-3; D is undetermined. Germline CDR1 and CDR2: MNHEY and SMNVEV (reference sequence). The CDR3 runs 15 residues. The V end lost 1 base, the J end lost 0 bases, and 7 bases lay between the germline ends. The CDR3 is CASSLYLSSGNTIYF. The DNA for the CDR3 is TGTGCCAGCAGTTTATACCTGAGCTCTGGAAACACCATATATTTT.

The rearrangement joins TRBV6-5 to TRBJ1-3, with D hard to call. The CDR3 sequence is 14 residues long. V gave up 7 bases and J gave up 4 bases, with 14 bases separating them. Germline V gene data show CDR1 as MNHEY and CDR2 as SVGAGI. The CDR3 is CASTPNLRGNTIYF. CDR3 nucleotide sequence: TGTGCCAGCACCCCAAATTTGCGGGGAAACACCATATATTTT.

The CDR3 DNA sequence: TGTGCCAGTAGTATTGGCCTCTCTGGGGCCAACGTCCTGACTTTC. It is translated as CASSIGLSGANVLTF. The gene calls are TRBV19 and TRBJ2-6; no reliable D call. Trimming took 3 bases from V and 0 from J, leaving 6 bases between them. CDR3 length equals 15 residues. Germline V gene lookup returns CDR1 LNHDA and CDR2 SQIVND (reference sequence).

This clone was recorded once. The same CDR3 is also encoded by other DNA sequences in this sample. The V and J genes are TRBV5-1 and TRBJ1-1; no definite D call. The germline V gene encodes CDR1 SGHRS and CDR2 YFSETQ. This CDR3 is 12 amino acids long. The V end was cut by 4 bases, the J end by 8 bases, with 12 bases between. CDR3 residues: CASSTGRVEAFF. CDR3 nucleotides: TGCGCCAGCAGCACTGGTCGGGTCGAAGCTTTCTTT. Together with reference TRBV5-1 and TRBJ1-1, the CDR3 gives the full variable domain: KAGVTQTPRYLIKTRGQQVTLSCSPISGHRSVSWYQQTPGQGLQFLFEYFSETQRNKGNFPGRFSGRQFSNSRSEMNVSTLELGDSALYLCASSTGRVEAFFGQGTRLTVV.

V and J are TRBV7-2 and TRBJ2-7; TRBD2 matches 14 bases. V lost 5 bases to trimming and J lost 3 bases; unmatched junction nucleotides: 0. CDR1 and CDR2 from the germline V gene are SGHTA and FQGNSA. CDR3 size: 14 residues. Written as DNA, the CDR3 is TGTGCCAGCAGCGGGACTAGCGGGAGCTACGAGCAGTACTTC. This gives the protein CASSGTSGSYEQYF.

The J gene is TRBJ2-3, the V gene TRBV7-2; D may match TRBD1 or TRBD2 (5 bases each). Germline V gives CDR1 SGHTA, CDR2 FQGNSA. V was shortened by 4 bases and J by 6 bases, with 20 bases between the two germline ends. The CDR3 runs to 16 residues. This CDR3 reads CASSSWGETTGDTQYF. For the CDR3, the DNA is TGTGCCAGCAGCTCCTGGGGCGAAACCACGGGGGATACGCAGTATTTT. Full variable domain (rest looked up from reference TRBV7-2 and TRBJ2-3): GAGVSQSPSNKVTEKGKDVELRCDPISGHTALYWYRQSLGQGLEFLIYFQGNSAPDKSGLPSDRFSAERTGGSVSTLTIQRTQQEDSAVYLCASSSWGETTGDTQYFGPGTRLTVL.

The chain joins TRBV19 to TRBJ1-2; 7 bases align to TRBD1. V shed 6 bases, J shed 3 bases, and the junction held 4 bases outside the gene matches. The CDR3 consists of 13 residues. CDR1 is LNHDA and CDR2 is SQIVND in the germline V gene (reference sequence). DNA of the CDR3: TGTGCCAGTAGCCAGGGGGGGGACTATGGCTACACCTTC. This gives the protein CASSQGGDYGYTF. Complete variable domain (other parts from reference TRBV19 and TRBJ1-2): DGGITQSPKYLFRKEGQNVTLSCEQNLNHDAMYWYRQDPGQGLRLIYYSQIVNDFQKGDIAEGYSVSREKKESFPLTVTSAQKNPTAFYLCASSQGGDYGYTFGSGTRLTVV.

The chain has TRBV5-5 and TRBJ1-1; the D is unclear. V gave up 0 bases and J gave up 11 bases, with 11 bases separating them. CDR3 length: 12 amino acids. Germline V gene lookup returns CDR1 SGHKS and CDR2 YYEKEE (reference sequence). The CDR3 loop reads CASSLARLGAFF. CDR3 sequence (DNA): TGTGCCAGCAGCTTGGCCAGGCTCGGGGCTTTCTTT.

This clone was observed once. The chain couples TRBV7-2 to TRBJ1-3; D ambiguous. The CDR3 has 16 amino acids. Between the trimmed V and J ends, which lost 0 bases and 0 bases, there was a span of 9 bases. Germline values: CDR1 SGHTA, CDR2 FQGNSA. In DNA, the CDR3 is TGTGCCAGCAGCTTAGCGCTGCGGCTCTCTGGAAACACCATATATTTT. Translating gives CASSLALRLSGNTIYF. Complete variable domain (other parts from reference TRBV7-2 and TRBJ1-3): GAGVSQSPSNKVTEKGKDVELRCDPISGHTALYWYRQSLGQGLEFLIYFQGNSAPDKSGLPSDRFSAERTGGSVSTLTIQRTQQEDSAVYLCASSLALRLSGNTIYFGEGSWLTVV.